This entry lists 9 T cell receptor beta chains sequenced from one sample in a study of STAT5B mutations in CD4+ large granular lymphocyte leukemia. The table came from immunoSEQ multiplex PCR; TCRdb's copy has only in-frame clones and leaves some out. Among 34,000 or so clones listed, around four fifths were seen once. The sample consisted of CD4+ T cells from blood buffy coats. The receptors originated from a human donor in good health.

The rearrangement links TRBV6-5 to TRBJ2-7, with TRBD2 matching over 12 bases. The length of the CDR3 is 14 residues. The V and J ends lost 5 bases and 3 bases, in that order; junction bases with no gene match: 2. Per the germline V gene, CDR1 is MNHEY and CDR2 is SVGAGI. The CDR3 protein is CASSATSGSYEQYF. In DNA form, the CDR3 reads TGTGCCAGCAGTGCGACTAGCGGGAGCTACGAGCAGTACTTC.

V is TRBV30 and J is TRBJ2-3; 16 positions agree with TRBD2. With 2 bases clipped from V and 3 bases from J, the junction kept 8 bases outside the gene matches. Germline CDR1 and CDR2: GTSNPN and SVGIG (reference sequence). This CDR3 has 18 residues. CDR3 amino acids: CAWSTGTSGRAMTDTQYF. The CDR3 region has the DNA TGTGCCTGGAGTACCGGGACTAGCGGGAGGGCCATGACAGATACGCAGTATTTT.

The chain links TRBV7-2 to TRBJ2-5; unclear D gene. V lost 5 bases, J lost 4 bases, and 11 bases lay in between. The CDR3 sequence is 13 residues long. CDR1 and CDR2 from the germline V gene are SGHTA and FQGNSA. The CDR3 here is CASSQYIGETQYF. CDR3 in DNA: TGTGCCAGCAGCCAATATATTGGAGAGACCCAGTACTTC. Variable domain in full (rest from reference TRBV7-2 and TRBJ2-5): GAGVSQSPSNKVTEKGKDVELRCDPISGHTALYWYRQSLGQGLEFLIYFQGNSAPDKSGLPSDRFSAERTGGSVSTLTIQRTQQEDSAVYLCASSQYIGETQYFGPGTRLLVL.

The gene calls are TRBV7-2 and TRBJ2-3; D might be TRBD2 (6 bases). This CDR3 is 13 amino acids long. CDR1 is SGHTA and CDR2 is FQGNSA in the germline V gene. Trimming shortened V by 2 bases and J by 6 bases, and 9 bases separated the two germline ends. The CDR3 region has the DNA TGTGCCAGCAGCTTACGCGGGATGGATACGCAGTATTTT. It translates to CASSLRGMDTQYF.

The chain joins TRBV5-4 to TRBJ2-6; D perhaps matches TRBD1 (6 bases). Looked up from germline, CDR1 is SGHNT and CDR2 is YYREEE (reference sequence). CDR3 size: 16 residues. Trimming took off 0 bases at V and 3 bases at J, with 10 bases between the two ends. CDR3 protein: CASSLEQGGGANVLTF. The DNA of the CDR3 is TGTGCCAGCAGCTTGGAACAGGGTGGTGGGGCCAACGTCCTGACTTTC. Drawing the rest from reference TRBV5-4 and TRBJ2-6, the complete variable domain is ETGVTQSPTHLIKTRGQQVTLRCSSQSGHNTVSWYQQALGQGPQFIFQYYREEENGRGNFPPRFSGLQFPNYSSELNVNALELDDSALYLCASSLEQGGGANVLTFGAGSRLTVL.

The genes are TRBV15 and TRBJ2-3; 13 nucleotides match TRBD2. In germline, CDR1 is LNHNV, CDR2 YYDKDF (reference sequence). The V gene end was trimmed by 5 bases and the J gene end by 4 bases; junction bases not matched to a gene: 6. The CDR3 contains 16 residues. CDR3 protein: CATSWRLAGGADTQYF. The CDR3 nucleotides are TGTGCCACCAGCTGGCGACTAGCGGGGGGAGCAGATACGCAGTATTTT.

The chain joins TRBV21-1 to TRBJ2-1. TRBV21-1 is a pseudogene locus. This CDR3 region has 22 residues. The CDR3 bases are TGTGCCAGCAGCAAAGGGTTTGAAGGGCGACGAATATTATCAAAATCCTACAATGAGCAGTTCTTC. It yields the protein CASSKGFEGRRILSKSYNEQFF.

The chain carries TRBV6-6 and TRBJ2-5; the D gene is possibly TRBD1 (5 bases). Looked up from germline, CDR1 is MNHNY and CDR2 is SVGAGI (reference sequence). The CDR3 is made up of 12 amino acids. Trimming cost V 10 bases and J 4 bases, with 13 bases left between them. CDR3 region: CATNGGAETQYF. CDR3 bases: TGTGCCACCAATGGTGGGGCAGAGACCCAGTACTTC.

This sequence joins TRBV30 and TRBJ1-1; D perhaps matches TRBD1 (5 bases). Trimming stripped 2 bases from V and 6 bases from J, with 13 bases between. There are 13 residues in the CDR3. Germline V lookup: CDR1 GTSNPN, CDR2 SVGIG (reference sequence). CDR3: CAWSPDGAAEAFF. Written as DNA, the CDR3 is TGTGCCTGGAGTCCTGACGGGGCGGCTGAAGCTTTCTTT.